This TCR beta chain was identified during a study of T cell responses to AZD1222 COVID-19 vaccine. A word on this clone: Antigen specificity is unknown.

Study findings and constraints: With two AZD1222 doses given, Spike-specific TCR breadth and depth both rose. In the spike-specific TCR repertoire, nearly half reportedly target unmutated variant regions. Dominant CD4 TCR responses targeted spike regions 160-218 and 743-854.

Sequencing used immunoSEQ multiplex PCR; TCRdb keeps in-frame clones, though not all of them. The top ten clones hold around 8.3% of a sample with approximately 130,000 clones, 85% of them seen once. The sequenced sample was peripheral blood, obtained 28 days after the second dose of the MenACWY control vaccine. This sequence originates from an adult who received the MenACWY meningococcal vaccine as a control.

The CDR3 loop reads CASSLVGGATQPQHF. In DNA, the CDR3 is TGTGCCAGCAGCTTAGTGGGGGGGGCCACACAGCCCCAGCATTTT. The chain is built from TRBV7-2 and TRBJ1-5; a weak D match, TRBD1 (6 bases). The V end was cut by 1 base, the J end by 7 bases, with 14 bases between. CDR1 SGHTA and CDR2 FQGNSA come from the germline V gene. This CDR3 has 15 residues.